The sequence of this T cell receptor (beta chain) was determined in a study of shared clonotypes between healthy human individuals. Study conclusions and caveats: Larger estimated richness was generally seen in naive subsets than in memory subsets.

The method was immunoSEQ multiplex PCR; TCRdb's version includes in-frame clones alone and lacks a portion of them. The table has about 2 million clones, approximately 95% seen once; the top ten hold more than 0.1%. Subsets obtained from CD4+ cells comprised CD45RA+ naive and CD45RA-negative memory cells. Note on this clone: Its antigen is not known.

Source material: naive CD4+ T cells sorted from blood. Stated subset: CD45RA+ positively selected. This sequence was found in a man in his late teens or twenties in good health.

CDR3 loop: CASSDIAQALITNTGELFF. DNA for the CDR3: TGTGCCAGCAGTGACATAGCACAGGCTTTAATTACGAACACCGGGGAGCTGTTTTTT. The rearrangement uses TRBV2 and TRBJ2-2; TRBD1 is a possible D gene (5 bases). Germline CDR1 is SNHLY and CDR2 is FYNNEI. The CDR3 has 19 residues. V was shortened by 3 bases and J by 0 bases, with 20 bases between the two germline ends.